The rows below give T cell receptor beta chains drawn from one sample of a study of CD8 T cells in Susac syndrome. TCRdb re-analysed the immunoSEQ multiplex PCR reads in MiXCR, keeping a single row per CDR3 protein. The sample lists tens of thousands of distinct CDR3 sequences; about 94% were seen once. The sample consisted of CD8+ T cells from PBMCs. All receptors derive from a human donor in good health. Each CDR3 is given with its conserved first and last residue. D genes are given only for firm matches. Not all rows give a size; the values are once, few, many and, for expanded clones, a class.

clone size,J gene,D gene,V gene,CDR3 protein,CDR3 DNA
.,TRBJ2-1,TRBD1,TRBV15,CATSRDIDGQEYNEQFF,TGTGCCACCAGCAGAGATATCGACGGACAGGAGTACAATGAGCAGTTCTTC
.,TRBJ1-2,.,TRBV25-1,CASSAEGYTF,TGTGCCAGCAGTGCCGAGGGCTACACCTTC
.,TRBJ1-3,.,TRBV15,CATSTKLTFSGNTIYF,TGTGCCACCAGCACGAAACTAACGTTCTCTGGAAACACCATATATTTT
.,TRBJ2-3,.,TRBV9,CASSPRPADSFYGTDTQYF,TGTGCCAGCAGCCCGCGCCCCGCCGACAGTTTCTATGGCACAGATACGCAGTATTTT
.,TRBJ2-4,.,TRBV12-5,CASGLGRLAKNIQYF,TGTGCTAGTGGTCTGGGGCGGCTAGCCAAAAACATTCAGTACTTC
.,TRBJ1-2,.,TRBV7-8,CASSSSLPTEERSNGYTF,TGTGCCAGCAGCTCCTCCCTACCGACGGAGGAGAGATCTAATGGCTACACCTTC
once,TRBJ1-2,TRBD1,TRBV7-8,CASSSPGQGNGYTF,TGTGCCAGCAGCTCTCCGGGACAGGGGAATGGCTACACCTTC
few,TRBJ1-5,.,TRBV9,CASSPSGAQPQHF,TGTGCCAGCAGCCCTTCCGGGGCCCAGCCCCAGCATTTT
.,TRBJ2-2,.,TRBV25-1,CASRNLGPGELFF,TGTGCCAGCAGGAACCTGGGTCCCGGGGAGCTGTTTTTT
.,TRBJ2-7,.,TRBV4-1,CASSQDGRTGYYEQYF,TGCGCCAGCAGCCAAGATGGGAGGACAGGTTACTACGAGCAGTACTTC
.,TRBJ1-6,.,TRBV6-5,CASSHGAGGASPLHF,TGTGCCAGCAGCCACGGGGCCGGAGGGGCTTCACCCCTCCACTTT
.,TRBJ2-2,TRBD2,TRBV28,CASSSLAGGPGGTGELFF,TGTGCCAGCAGCTCACTAGCGGGAGGGCCAGGGGGCACCGGGGAGCTGTTTTTT
.,TRBJ2-7,.,TRBV20-1,CSARDREGQVTYEQYF,TGCAGTGCTAGAGATCGGGAGGGACAGGTGACCTACGAGCAGTACTTC
.,TRBJ2-2,.,TRBV24-1,CATSDWAAGSGELFF,TGTGCCACCAGTGATTGGGCCGCAGGATCCGGGGAGCTGTTTTTT
.,TRBJ2-7,.,TRBV2,CATRTDISYEQYF,TGTGCCACCCGGACAGATATCTCCTACGAGCAGTACTTC
.,TRBJ1-2,TRBD1,TRBV6-5,CASSEDRGLDGYTF,TGTGCCAGCAGTGAGGACAGGGGCTTGGATGGCTACACCTTC
.,TRBJ2-1,.,TRBV19,CASSSREANEQFF,TGTGCCAGTAGTAGCCGGGAAGCCAATGAGCAGTTCTTC
once,TRBJ1-1,TRBD1,TRBV29-1,CSGGGQYTEAFF,TGCAGCGGAGGGGGCCAGTACACTGAAGCTTTCTTT
.,TRBJ1-3,.,TRBV5-1,CASSPEYMMSGNTIYF,TGCGCCAGCAGCCCGGAATATATGATGTCAGGAAACACCATATATTTT
.,TRBJ1-1,.,TRBV9,CASSGKRRGRTEAFF,TGTGCCAGCAGCGGTAAACGGAGAGGGAGGACTGAAGCTTTCTTT
.,TRBJ2-5,TRBD2,TRBV7-9,CASSLGNSGTYQETQYF,TGTGCCAGCAGCTTAGGAAATAGCGGGACCTACCAAGAGACCCAGTACTTC
.,TRBJ1-1,.,TRBV19,CASSISTWVTEAFF,TGTGCCAGTAGTATATCTACTTGGGTCACTGAAGCTTTCTTT
.,TRBJ2-1,TRBD1,TRBV23-1,CASRDRGSYNEQFF,TGCGCCAGCAGAGACAGGGGCAGCTACAATGAGCAGTTCTTC